A selection of T cell receptor beta chains follows, all from one sample in a study of low-dose radiotherapy and immunotherapy resistance in tumors. TCRdb ran MiXCR on the reads and lists one entry per CDR3 protein. The sample contains tens of thousands of distinct CDR3 sequences, 18% of which appear only once. Sequenced here: PBMCs, sampled before treatment. These receptor sequences come from a male donor with prostate cancer. Each CDR3 is given with its conserved first and last residue. A D gene is named only where the DNA matches it firmly. A clone size is listed for some rows: how often the clone was seen (once, few, many), or a class if it is expanded.

D gene	V gene	J gene	clone size	CDR3 protein	CDR3 DNA
-	TRBV5-5	TRBJ2-2	many	CASSLDYTLTGELFF	TGTGCCAGCAGCCTCGACTATACTTTAACCGGGGAGCTGTTTTTT
TRBD1	TRBV12-3/TRBV12-4	TRBJ1-2	few	CASSSLGGTGGSGYTF	TGTGCCAGCAGTTCACTCGGCGGGACAGGGGGCTCTGGCTACACCTTC
-	TRBV6-8	TRBJ2-5	-	CASSYSMGTGRKETQYF	TGTGCCAGCAGTTACTCGATGGGTACCGGCCGGAAAGAGACCCAGTACTTC
-	TRBV5-1	TRBJ2-2	-	CASSLGDPNTGELFF	TGCGCCAGCAGCTTGGGGGACCCGAACACCGGGGAGCTGTTTTTT
TRBD2	TRBV3-1	TRBJ2-3	many	CASSQEGLAGGGTDTQYF	TGTGCCAGCAGCCAAGAGGGTCTAGCGGGGGGGGGCACAGATACGCAGTATTTT
-	TRBV7-8	TRBJ2-3	many	CASSSIEWLASDTQYF	TGTGCCAGCAGCTCGATAGAGTGGCTAGCGTCAGATACGCAGTATTTT
-	TRBV7-2	TRBJ2-2	many	CASSFGVTGELFF	TGTGCCAGCAGCTTCGGCGTCACCGGGGAGCTGTTTTTT
-	TRBV7-3	TRBJ2-1	many	CASSLSSYNEQFF	TGTGCCAGCAGCTTGAGCTCCTACAATGAGCAGTTCTTC
-	TRBV7-9	TRBJ1-1	many	CASSPQRWNTEAFF	TGTGCCAGCAGCCCTCAGAGGTGGAACACTGAAGCTTTCTTT
-	TRBV4-2	TRBJ2-3	many	CASSQGRLSSNTDTQYF	TGTGCCAGCAGCCAAGGCCGCCTCTCCTCTAACACAGATACGCAGTATTTT
-	TRBV7-9	TRBJ1-3	many	CASTVGGNGNTIYF	TGTGCCAGCACCGTCGGGGGGAATGGAAACACCATATATTTT
-	TRBV5-1	TRBJ2-2	once	CASSLDSGLPDTGELFFF	-
TRBD1	TRBV20-1	TRBJ2-7	many	CSARPMTGTEQYF	TGCAGTGCTAGACCTATGACAGGGACCGAGCAGTACTTC
TRBD1	TRBV19	TRBJ2-2	many	CASSTTGDTGELFF	TGTGCCAGTAGTACCACAGGGGACACCGGGGAGCTGTTTTTT
-	TRBV4-3	TRBJ1-2	-	CASSQDVWNSNYGYTF	TGCGCCAGCAGCCAAGACGTTTGGAACAGCAACTATGGCTACACCTTC
-	TRBV20-1	TRBJ1-2	many	CSASPPGLLNYGYTF	TGCAGTGCTAGTCCCCCGGGTTTACTTAACTATGGCTACACCTTC
TRBD2	TRBV7-3	TRBJ2-3	many	CASSGRGLAGGLGDTQYF	TGTGCCAGCAGCGGACGTGGACTAGCGGGGGGGCTGGGAGATACGCAGTATTTT
TRBD1	TRBV12-3/TRBV12-4	TRBJ1-2	once	CASSFYLTGNGYTF	TGTGCCAGCAGTTTTTATCTGACAGGGAATGGCTACACCTTC
-	TRBV7-3	TRBJ2-2	many	CASSFSNTGELFF	TGTGCCAGCAGCTTCAGTAACACCGGGGAGCTGTTTTTT
-	TRBV7-2	TRBJ1-5	many	CASSLSGKPQHF	TGTGCCAGCAGCTTGAGTGGGAAGCCCCAGCATTTT
TRBD1	TRBV20-1	TRBJ2-1	many	CSATSSGTGSYNEQFF	TGCAGTGCGACTAGCTCCGGGACAGGGTCCTACAATGAGCAGTTCTTC
TRBD2	TRBV14	TRBJ2-5	many	CASSQEHGLAIQETQYF	TGTGCCAGCAGCCAAGAACACGGACTAGCTATCCAAGAGACCCAGTACTTC
TRBD1	TRBV20-1	TRBJ2-3	many	CSARVQGQGAGDTQYF	TGCAGTGCTAGAGTCCAGGGACAGGGGGCCGGTGATACGCAGTATTTT
-	TRBV24-1	TRBJ2-1	many	CATSDSSVRSYNEQFF	TGTGCCACCAGTGATAGCTCGGTGAGGAGCTACAATGAGCAGTTCTTC
-	TRBV4-1	TRBJ2-1	many	CASSQEFGTGTYNEQFF	TGCGCCAGCAGCCAAGAATTTGGGACCGGAACCTACAATGAGCAGTTCTTC
-	TRBV30	TRBJ1-2	many	CAWIFPGGPGSYYGYTF	TGTGCCTGGATTTTTCCCGGAGGACCGGGATCTTACTATGGCTACACCTTC
-	TRBV6-2/TRBV6-3	TRBJ1-2	many	CASKGLSMNYGYTF	TGTGCCAGCAAGGGACTCTCGATGAACTATGGCTACACCTTC
-	TRBV29-1	TRBJ1-1	many	CSAVPGPGDTEAFF	TGCAGCGCTGTACCGGGACCAGGGGACACTGAAGCTTTCTTT
TRBD1	TRBV10-3	TRBJ2-2	-	CAIRGGGRGELFF	TGTGCCATCAGAGGGGGCGGACGGGGGGAGCTGTTTTTT
-	TRBV20-1	TRBJ1-2	many	CSARTRGGGLNYGYTF	TGCAGTGCTAGAACCCGCGGGGGGGGTCTTAACTATGGCTACACCTTC
-	TRBV12-3/TRBV12-4	TRBJ2-3	many	CASGWGSGSTDTQYF	TGTGCCAGCGGCTGGGGGTCCGGGTCCACAGATACGCAGTATTTT
-	TRBV27	TRBJ2-7	-	CASSPGLSSYEQYF	TGTGCCAGCAGTCCGGGCCTGAGCTCCTACGAGCAGTACTTC
-	TRBV19	TRBJ2-1	many	CASSESTGRGRNEQFF	TGTGCCAGTAGTGAATCGACAGGCCGGGGACGGAATGAGCAGTTCTTC
-	TRBV19	TRBJ2-7	many	CASSIALGGGTYEQYF	TGTGCCAGTAGTATAGCATTGGGAGGAGGGACCTACGAGCAGTACTTC
TRBD2	TRBV20-1	TRBJ2-7	many	CSASGGSAYEQYF	TGCAGTGCTAGCGGGGGGTCGGCTTACGAGCAGTACTTC
-	TRBV27	TRBJ2-2	many	CATRAGTAYTGELFF	TGTGCCACCAGAGCCGGGACGGCGTACACCGGGGAGCTGTTTTTT
-	TRBV29-1	TRBJ1-2	medium-sized	CSVDTSPGTEGGYTF	TGCAGCGTTGATACCTCCCCCGGGACCGAAGGGGGCTACACCTTC
TRBD2	TRBV20-1	TRBJ2-1	many	CSASSGGNYNEQFF	TGCAGTGCTAGTAGCGGGGGGAACTACAATGAGCAGTTCTTC
-	TRBV7-2	TRBJ1-1	many	CASSLEISTEAFF	TGTGCCAGCAGCTTAGAGATTTCCACTGAAGCTTTCTTT
-	TRBV11-2	TRBJ2-1	many	CASSLKGLAYNEQFF	TGTGCCAGCAGCCTTAAGGGACTGGCCTACAATGAGCAGTTCTTC
TRBD2	TRBV5-1	TRBJ2-7	-	CASRGGGAYEQYF	TGCGCCAGCAGGGGCGGGGGGGCCTACGAGCAGTACTTC
-	TRBV20-1	TRBJ1-5	many	CSARRGGDQPQHF	TGCAGTGCTCGAAGGGGGGGCGATCAGCCCCAGCATTTT